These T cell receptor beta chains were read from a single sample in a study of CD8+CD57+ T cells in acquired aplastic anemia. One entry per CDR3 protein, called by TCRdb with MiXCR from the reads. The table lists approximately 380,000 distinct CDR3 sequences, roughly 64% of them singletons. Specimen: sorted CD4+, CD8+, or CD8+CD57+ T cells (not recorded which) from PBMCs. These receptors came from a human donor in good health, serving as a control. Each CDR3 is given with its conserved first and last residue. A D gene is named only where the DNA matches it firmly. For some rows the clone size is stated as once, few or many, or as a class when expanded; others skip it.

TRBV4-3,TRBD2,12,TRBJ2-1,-,TGCGCCAGCAGCCTTAGCGGGGGTGAGCAGTTCTTC,CASSLSGGEQFF
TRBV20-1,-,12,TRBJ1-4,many,TGCAGCTTAGGGGGGCAAAATGAAAAACTGTTTTTT,CSLGGQNEKLFF
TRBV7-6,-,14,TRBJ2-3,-,TGTGCCAGCAGCTTATTCGGGGGGCTCAATGAGCAGTATTTT,CASSLFGGLNEQYF
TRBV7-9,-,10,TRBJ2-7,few,TGTGCCAGCAGTTTTGGTGAGCAGTACTTC,CASSFGEQYF
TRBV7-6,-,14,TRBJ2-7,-,TGTGCCAGCAGTGTTAGCGCAGGGGCAGGGGAGCAGTACTTC,CASSVSAGAGEQYF
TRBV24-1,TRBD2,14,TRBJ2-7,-,TGTGCCACCACCGGGACTAGCATAGTGTACGAGCAGTACTTC,CATTGTSIVYEQYF
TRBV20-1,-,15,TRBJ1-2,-,TGCAGTGCGATCGCCCCCGTGATCTCCCTCTATGGCTACACCTTC,CSAIAPVISLYGYTF
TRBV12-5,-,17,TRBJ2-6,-,TGTGCTAGTGGAGGGGCCAGCGGTAGCTCTGGGGCCAACGTCCTGACTTTC,CASGGASGSSGANVLTF
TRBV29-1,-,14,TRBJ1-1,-,TGCAGCGTGGGGCGTAGAACTGTGGGCACCGAAGCTTTCTTT,CSVGRRTVGTEAFF
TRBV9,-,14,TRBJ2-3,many,TGTGCCAGCAGCGTAGGACAGCACACAGATACGCAGTATTTT,CASSVGQHTDTQYF